These 10 T cell receptor beta chains were all obtained from the same sample, sequenced in a study of blood T cells in healthy people across ages. A sample-barcoded 5' primer and a J-beta primer mix were used in a second PCR of about 7 to 12 cycles. Using its own MiXCR run on the 5' RACE reads, TCRdb lists one record per CDR3 protein. The sample lists roughly 930,000 distinct CDR3 sequences, about 44% occurring once. Sequencing input: blood. All receptors derive from a young man in good health.

The rearrangement links TRBV21-1 to TRBJ2-7; TRBD1 is the table's D call, not checked against the DNA. TRBV21-1 is an annotated pseudogene. The CDR3 contains 16 residues. The CDR3 loop reads CASSKWSVPFSYEQYF. CDR3 in DNA: TGTGCCAGCAGCAAATGGAGTGTCCCGTTCTCCTACGAGCAGTACTTC.

This clonotype was seen only a few times. The chain recombines TRBV27 with TRBJ2-3; D is perhaps TRBD1 or TRBD2 (6 bases each). V lost 3 bases and J lost 2, with 18 bases in between. Germline V gene sequence: CDR1 MNHEY, CDR2 SMNVEV (reference sequence). The CDR3 is 17 amino acids. The CDR3 DNA reads TGTGCCAGCAGTTTCCCCTCCGAGGGGGGACACACAGATACGCAGTATTTT. It yields the protein CASSFPSEGGHTDTQYF.

This clonotype came up a few times. This sequence joins TRBV27 and TRBJ2-2; D call uncertain. The CDR3 loop spans 13 amino acids. Germline V gives CDR1 MNHEY, CDR2 SMNVEV (reference sequence). The V and J ends lost 7 bases and 4 bases respectively, with 10 bases between them. CDR3 amino acids: CASKAVPTGELFF. The DNA of the CDR3 is TGTGCCAGCAAGGCAGTCCCCACCGGGGAGCTGTTTTTT.

This clonotype was recorded once. The chain is built from TRBV5-1 and TRBJ2-7; maybe TRBD2 (6 bases). Trimming took 5 bases from V and 0 from J, leaving 12 bases between them. Germline CDR1 reads SGHRS; CDR2 reads YFSETQ. The CDR3 consists of 14 residues. The CDR3 DNA reads as TGCGCCAGCAGGGGTAGCGGAAGCTCCTACGAGCAGTACTTC. Its translation: CASRGSGSSYEQYF.

In DNA, the CDR3 is TGCGCCAGCAGCTTCACGGGCTATGGCTACACCTTC. This encodes CASSFTGYGYTF. J is TRBJ1-2 and V is TRBV5-1; D unclear. CDR3 size: 12 residues. CDR1 SGHRS and CDR2 YFSETQ come from the germline V gene. V lost 2 bases and J 4 bases, leaving 6 bases between the germline ends.

This clonotype is labeled medium-sized. V gene TRBV6-2 or TRBV6-3 combines with J gene TRBJ2-3, with D perhaps matching TRBD2 (5 bases). Per germline, CDR1 MNHEY and CDR2 SVGEGT. Between the trimmed V and J ends, which lost 7 bases and 0 bases, there was a span of 14 bases. The CDR3 consists of 15 residues. The CDR3 loop is CASTTTEASTDTQYF. The DNA for the CDR3 is TGTGCCAGCACGACGACGGAGGCTAGCACAGATACGCAGTATTTT.

This clonotype was picked up a small number of times. This chain uses TRBV5-4 with TRBJ2-5, with unresolved D. Germline V gene data show CDR1 as SGHNT and CDR2 as YYREEE (reference sequence). This CDR3 is 13 amino acids long. V was clipped by 0 bases and J by 5 bases, with 8 bases between them. The CDR3 DNA reads as TGTGCCAGCAGCTTGGAGAATCGGGAGACCCAGTACTTC. Amino acid sequence: CASSLENRETQYF.

This clonotype was seen a single time. This rearrangement joins TRBV12-3 or TRBV12-4 to TRBJ2-1; TRBD1 matches 9 bases. This CDR3 region has 15 residues. The V gene end was trimmed by 1 base and the J gene end by 6 bases; junction bases not matched to a gene: 4. CDR3 region: CASSLGTGVFNEQFF. The CDR3 bases are TGTGCCAGCAGTTTAGGGACAGGGGTTTTCAATGAGCAGTTCTTC.

For this clonotype: Compared with germline, one end of the junction differs, possibly owing to a read error. The V gene is TRBV28, the J gene TRBJ2-2; D is possibly TRBD1 (5 bases). The V gene's germline CDR1 is MDHEN and CDR2 SYDVKM. CDR3 length: 14 residues. CDR3 coding DNA: TGTGCCGGCAGGCCCAGGGCTCGCACCGGGGAGCTGTTTTTT. Translation gives CAGRPRARTGELFF. The whole variable domain, filled in from reference TRBV28 and TRBJ2-2, reads DVKVTQSSRYLVKRTGEKVFLECVQDMDHENMFWYRQDPGLGLRLIYFSYDVKMKEKGDIPEGYSVSREKKERFSLILESASTNQTSMYLCAGRPRARTGELFFGEGSRLTVL.

The V gene is TRBV18, the J gene TRBJ2-1, with D maybe TRBD2 (6 bases). This CDR3 is 14 amino acids long. Germline V gene sequence: CDR1 KGHSH, CDR2 LQKENI. Trimming took off 6 bases at V and 8 bases at J, with 17 bases between the two ends. Written as DNA, the CDR3 is TGTGCCAGCTCTGCGATTGGAGGGATCGATGAGCAGTTCTTC. Protein: CASSAIGGIDEQFF. The full variable domain, its missing parts supplied by reference TRBV18 and TRBJ2-1, is NAGVMQNPRHLVRRRGQEARLRCSPMKGHSHVYWYRQLPEEGLKFMVYLQKENIIDESGMPKERFSAEFPKEGPSILRIQQVVRGDSAAYFCASSAIGGIDEQFFGPGTRLTVL.